The entry below describes one T cell receptor (beta chain). Assay: immunoSEQ multiplex PCR; the TCRdb copy retains only in-frame clones and omits some. The sample has roughly 280,000 clones, 75% to 90% seen once. The record originates from a study of blood T cell repertoires in COVID-19. The CDR3 loop spans 14 amino acids. Germline CDR1 MGHDK, CDR2 SYGVNS. The junction had 3 bases not matched to a gene; V was cut back by 3 bases and J by 2 bases. The sequence came from a man aged 30 to 39 with active or convalescent COVID-19. Sequenced: peripheral blood. This chain connects TRBV25-1 to TRBJ2-7; 8 nucleotides agree with TRBD1. CDR3: CASSDRGLPYEQYF. CDR3 in DNA: TGTGCCAGCAGTGACAGGGGGCTGCCCTACGAGCAGTACTTC.